This is a list of T cell receptor beta chains from one sample in a study of blood T cell repertoires in COVID-19. TCRdb keeps only in-frame clones here, not all; method: immunoSEQ multiplex PCR. The table lists roughly 310,000 clones, about nine tenths of them singletons. The sequencing input was PBMCs or T cells enriched from blood (not recorded which). Receptors originate from a man aged 55 to 69 who had recovered from COVID-19. Each CDR3 is given with its conserved first and last residue. The order of the fields is V gene, CDR3 protein.

v_gene: TRBV27
CDR3aa: CATNRLGPRGSDEQFF

v_gene: TRBV9
CDR3aa: CASSAWTSGDNEQFF

v_gene: TRBV4-1
CDR3aa: CASSRGLAGAQQETQYF

v_gene: TRBV5-1
CDR3aa: CASSSLAGFGYEQYF

v_gene: TRBV5-4
CDR3aa: CASSSPAGQGRDYGYTF

v_gene: TRBV6-5
CDR3aa: CASSYSAGGETQYF

v_gene: TRBV6-5
CDR3aa: CASTRVNGEKLFF

v_gene: TRBV18
CDR3aa: CASSPASGTPNTQYF

v_gene: TRBV7-3
CDR3aa: CASRSHRGSIGANEKLFF

v_gene: TRBV7-6
CDR3aa: CASSSRLAGEVPDTQYF

v_gene: TRBV6-2/TRBV6-3
CDR3aa: CASSYPRRGDYGYTF

v_gene: TRBV9
CDR3aa: CATLAGEEGGRETQYF

v_gene: TRBV6-5
CDR3aa: CASRRSGQGLYEQYF

v_gene: TRBV29-1
CDR3aa: CSVELTTGSGNTIYF

v_gene: TRBV6-5
CDR3aa: CASSFQVQDTQYF

v_gene: TRBV7-3
CDR3aa: CASSDQTRTGELFF

v_gene: TRBV24-1
CDR3aa: CATSDHLPGQGSSYNEQFF

v_gene: TRBV5-1
CDR3aa: CASSLVRPGDTEAFF

v_gene: TRBV27
CDR3aa: CASSITYRTGEKLFF

v_gene: TRBV5-4
CDR3aa: CASSLTGGYEQYF

v_gene: TRBV12-3/TRBV12-4
CDR3aa: CASRGQDRTEAFF

v_gene: TRBV25-1
CDR3aa: CASSETGRNTEAFF

v_gene: TRBV19
CDR3aa: CASSFQGAHEQYF

v_gene: TRBV18
CDR3aa: CASSPDRASAFF

v_gene: TRBV20-1
CDR3aa: CSASGIQGAGNEKLFF

v_gene: TRBV5-4
CDR3aa: CASSPSPGQGTYEQYF

v_gene: TRBV7-9
CDR3aa: CASSLGPGVETQYF

v_gene: TRBV7-9
CDR3aa: CASSSTGTGEGEQFF

v_gene: TRBV15
CDR3aa: CATSRVRGASSYNEQFF

v_gene: TRBV7-9
CDR3aa: CASSSSRAGGNQPQHF

v_gene: TRBV7-9
CDR3aa: CASSSKKDSWNTEAFF

v_gene: TRBV29-1
CDR3aa: CSTRGGAGYTF

v_gene: TRBV30
CDR3aa: CAWSVWAGGHTEAFF

v_gene: TRBV7-2
CDR3aa: CASSLGDRELTEAFF

v_gene: TRBV5-1
CDR3aa: CASSAGRVEGYTF